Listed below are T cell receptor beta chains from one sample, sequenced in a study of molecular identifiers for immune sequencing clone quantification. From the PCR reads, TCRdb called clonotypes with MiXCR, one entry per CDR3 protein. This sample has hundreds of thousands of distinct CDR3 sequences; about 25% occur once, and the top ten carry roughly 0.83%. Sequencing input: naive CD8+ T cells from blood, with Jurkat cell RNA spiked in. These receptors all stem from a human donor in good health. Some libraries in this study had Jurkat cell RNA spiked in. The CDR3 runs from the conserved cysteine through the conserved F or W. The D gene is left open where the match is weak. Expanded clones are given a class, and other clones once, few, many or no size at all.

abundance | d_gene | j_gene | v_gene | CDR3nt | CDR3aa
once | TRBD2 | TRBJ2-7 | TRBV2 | TGTGCCAACAGTGAAGCCCCTAGCGGAAACTACGAGCAGTACTTC | CANSEAPSGNYEQYF
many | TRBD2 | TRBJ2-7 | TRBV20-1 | TGCAGTGCTCTTGGGACTAGCAGTAACTCCTACGAGCAGTACTTC | CSALGTSSNSYEQYF
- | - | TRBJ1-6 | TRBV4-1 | TGCGCCAGCAGCCAGCTGGTTCAGGCTTACTATAATTCACCCCTCCACTTT | CASSQLVQAYYNSPLHF
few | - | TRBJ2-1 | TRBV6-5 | TGTGCCAGCAGTTACGGTCTCCGGAATGAGCAGTTCTTC | CASSYGLRNEQFF
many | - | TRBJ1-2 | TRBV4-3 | TGCGCCAGCAGCCAAGATCAGGGGACCCTGAGCTATGGCTACACCTTC | CASSQDQGTLSYGYTF
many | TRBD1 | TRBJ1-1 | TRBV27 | TGTGCCAGCAGTCCGTGGACAGGGGACAAGGAAGCTTTCTTT | CASSPWTGDKEAFF
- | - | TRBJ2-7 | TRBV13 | TGTGCCAGCAGCCAGCAGTACGAGCAGTACTTC | CASSQQYEQYF
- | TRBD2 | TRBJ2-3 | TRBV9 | TGTGCCAGCAGCGTAGAAGGCGGGGGGCTCACAGATACGCAGTATTTT | CASSVEGGGLTDTQYF
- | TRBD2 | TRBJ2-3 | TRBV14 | TGTGCCAGCAGCCAACGACTAGCGGGGGGCGGATTAGATACGCAGTATTTT | CASSQRLAGGGLDTQYF
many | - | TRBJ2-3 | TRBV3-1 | TGTGCCAGCAGCCAACTCAGCAGAACCTTCACAGATACGCAGTATTTT | CASSQLSRTFTDTQYF
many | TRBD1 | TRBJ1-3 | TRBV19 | TGTGCCAGTAGTATTGGATACCGGGACAGTGGTACTTCGAGCTCTGGAAACACCATATATTTT | CASSIGYRDSGTSSSGNTIYF
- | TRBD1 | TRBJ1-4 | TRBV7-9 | TGTGCCAGCAGCCCAGGGACAGCCACCTGGGAAAAACTGTTTTTT | CASSPGTATWEKLFF
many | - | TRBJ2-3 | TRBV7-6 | TGTGCCAGCAGCCCCGGAGGGGGGAGCACAGATACGCAGTATTTT | CASSPGGGSTDTQYF
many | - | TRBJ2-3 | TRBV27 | TGTGCCAGCACTACCCCGGGCGGCTCCACAGATACGCAGTATTTT | CASTTPGGSTDTQYF
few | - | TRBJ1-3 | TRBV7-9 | TGTGCCAGCAGCCCTACTGACAGAAACACCATATATTTT | CASSPTDRNTIYF
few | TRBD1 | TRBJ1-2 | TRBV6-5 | TGTGCCAGCAGCTTTGGGACAGGGGGCGGCTACACCTTC | CASSFGTGGGYTF
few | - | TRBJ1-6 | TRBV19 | TGTGCCAGTAGTTCTTACAGGGAAATTAATTCACCCCTCCACTTT | CASSSYREINSPLHF
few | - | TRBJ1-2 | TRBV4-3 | TGCGCCAGCAGCCAAGATATGGGGGGTGTCTATGGCTACACCTTC | CASSQDMGGVYGYTF
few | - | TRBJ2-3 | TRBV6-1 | TGTGCCAGCAGTGAAGGAGGGTACCTCGGACAGAATACGCAGTATTTT | CASSEGGYLGQNTQYF
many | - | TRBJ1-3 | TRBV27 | TGTGCCAGCAGTTACACAGGCACTGGAAACACCATATATTTT | CASSYTGTGNTIYF
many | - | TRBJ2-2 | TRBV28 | TGTGCCAGCAGTTTGAGTACGGGGACGAACACCGGGGAGCTGTTTTTT | CASSLSTGTNTGELFF
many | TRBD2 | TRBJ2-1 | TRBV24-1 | TGTGCCACCAGTGATTCAGGACTAGCGGGAGATGAGCAGTTCTTC | CATSDSGLAGDEQFF